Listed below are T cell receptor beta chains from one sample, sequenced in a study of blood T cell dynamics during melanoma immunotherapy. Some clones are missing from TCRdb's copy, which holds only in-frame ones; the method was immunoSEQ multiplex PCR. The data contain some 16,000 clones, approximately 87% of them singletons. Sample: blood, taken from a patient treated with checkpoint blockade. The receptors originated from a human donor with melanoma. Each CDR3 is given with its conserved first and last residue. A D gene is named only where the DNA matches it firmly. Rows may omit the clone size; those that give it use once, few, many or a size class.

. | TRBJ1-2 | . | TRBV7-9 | TGTGCCAGCAAGCTGGTATTGGACGGCTACACCTTC | CASKLVLDGYTF
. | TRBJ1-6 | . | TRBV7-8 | TGTGCCAGCAGCTTAGTCGTAAATTCACCCCTCCACTTT | CASSLVVNSPLHF
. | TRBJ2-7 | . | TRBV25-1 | TGTGCCAGCACTAGGGGGGCGGGCTACGAGCAGTACTTC | CASTRGAGYEQYF
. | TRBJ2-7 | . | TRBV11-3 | TGTGCCAGCAGCTTAGCTCAGACAGGAGTGGGGGAGCAGTACTTC | CASSLAQTGVGEQYF
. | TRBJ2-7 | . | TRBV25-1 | TGTGCCAGCAGTGAGCGAGGGGTCGAGCAGTACTTC | CASSERGVEQYF
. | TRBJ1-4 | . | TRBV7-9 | TGTGCCAGCAGCTTATCTGAAAAACTGTTTTTT | CASSLSEKLFF
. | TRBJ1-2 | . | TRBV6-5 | TGTGCCAGCAGTTACTCACCCACCGGCTACACCTTC | CASSYSPTGYTF
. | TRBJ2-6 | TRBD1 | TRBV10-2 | TGCGCCAGCACCCTAACGAGGGGGCCTGGGGCCAACGTCCTGACTTTC | CASTLTRGPGANVLTF
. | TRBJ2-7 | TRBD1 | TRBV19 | TGTGCCAGTACCCCCGGGACAGAGAACTCCTACGAGCAGTACTTC | CASTPGTENSYEQYF
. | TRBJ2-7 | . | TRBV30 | TGTGCCTGGAGTGTACTGGGGAGACGGGACAATTCCTACGAGCAGTACTTC | CAWSVLGRRDNSYEQYF
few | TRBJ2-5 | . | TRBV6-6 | TGTGCCAGCAGCCGGGACATCCAAGAGACCCAGTACTTC | CASSRDIQETQYF
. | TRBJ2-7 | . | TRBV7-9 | TGTGCCAGCACCATAGGTAGCTACGAGCAGTACTTC | CASTIGSYEQYF
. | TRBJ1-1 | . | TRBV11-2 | TGTGCCAGCAGCTTAGGTGACAGAGCCAAAGCTTTCTTT | CASSLGDRAKAFF
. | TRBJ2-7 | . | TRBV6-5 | TGTGCCAGCAGTTCCCTCCCAGGAGGGGGTACCTACGAGCAGTACTTC | CASSSLPGGGTYEQYF
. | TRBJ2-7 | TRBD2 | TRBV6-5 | TGTGCCAGCAGTTATGGGGGGGTCTACGAGCAGTACTTC | CASSYGGVYEQYF
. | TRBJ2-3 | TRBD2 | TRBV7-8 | TGTGCCAGCAGCTTAGCAGCGGGGGGGCCACATACGCAGTATTTT | CASSLAAGGPHTQYF
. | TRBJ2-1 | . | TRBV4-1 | TGCGCCAGCAGCCAAGATTCCCGGGGGTCAGAGCAGTTCTTC | CASSQDSRGSEQFF
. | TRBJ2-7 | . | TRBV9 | TGTGCCAGCAGCGTGGCGGGGCAGACCTACGAGCAGTACTTC | CASSVAGQTYEQYF
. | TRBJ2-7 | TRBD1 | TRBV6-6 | TGTGCCAGCAGTTCCGGGACAGGGCGTTCCTACGAGCAGTACTTC | CASSSGTGRSYEQYF
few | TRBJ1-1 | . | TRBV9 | TGTGCCAGCAGCGTAGTTACAGGGACCCTGAACACTGAAGCTTTCTTT | CASSVVTGTLNTEAFF
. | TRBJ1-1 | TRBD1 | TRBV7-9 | TGTGCCAGCAGCACCCATACAGGGGTAATGAACACTGAAGCTTTCTTT | CASSTHTGVMNTEAFF
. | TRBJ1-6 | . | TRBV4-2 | TGTGCCAGCAGCCGAGATAATTCACCCCTCCACTTT | CASSRDNSPLHF
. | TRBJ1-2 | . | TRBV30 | TGTGCCTGGATGGTGAAGGGGGGCGCGGGCTACACCTTC | CAWMVKGGAGYTF
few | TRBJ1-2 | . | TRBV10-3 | TGTGCCATCACCCTGACAGACGACTATGGCTACACCTTC | CAITLTDDYGYTF
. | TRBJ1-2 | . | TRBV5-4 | TGTGCCAGCAGCTTGGGGGAAGGCGGCTACACCTTC | CASSLGEGGYTF
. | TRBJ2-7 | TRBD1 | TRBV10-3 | TGTGCCATCAGGACAGGGAGCTCCTACGAGCAGTACTTC | CAIRTGSSYEQYF
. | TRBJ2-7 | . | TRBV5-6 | TGTGCCAGCAGCTTGCTAGGGACTGGGTACGAGCAGTACTTC | CASSLLGTGYEQYF
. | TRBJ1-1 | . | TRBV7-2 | TGTGCCAGCAGCTTAGCTGAGTGGACTGAAGCTTTCTTT | CASSLAEWTEAFF
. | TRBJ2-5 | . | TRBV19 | TGTGCCAGTAGTAAAGAGGGGTCGGAGACCCAGTACTTC | CASSKEGSETQYF
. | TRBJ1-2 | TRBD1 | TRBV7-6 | TGTGCCAGCAGCGCCTCCGGGACAGGAGACTATGGCTACACCTTC | CASSASGTGDYGYTF
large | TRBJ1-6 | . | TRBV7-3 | TGTGCCAGCAGCTTATACAGTATCAATTCACCCCTCCACTTT | CASSLYSINSPLHF
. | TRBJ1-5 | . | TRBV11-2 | TGTGCCAGCAGCCCTCAATATCAGGCCAATCAGCCCCAGCATTTT | CASSPQYQANQPQHF
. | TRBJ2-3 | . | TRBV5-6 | TGTGCCAGCAGCTTGTCCTACGGACGGTTCGCTGGAGGGGCAGATACGCAGTATTTT | CASSLSYGRFAGGADTQYF
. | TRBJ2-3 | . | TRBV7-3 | TGTGCCAGCAGCTCCATCCGGACCAGGCGTGGAGATACGCAGTATTTT | CASSSIRTRRGDTQYF
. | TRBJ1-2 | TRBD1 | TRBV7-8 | TGTGCCAGCAGCTTAGCACGTGACAGGGGTTATGGCTACACCTTC | CASSLARDRGYGYTF
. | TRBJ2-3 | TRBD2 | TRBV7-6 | TGTGCCAGCAGCTTAGACCTAGCGGGGGACAAAACTAGCACAGATACGCAGTATTTT | CASSLDLAGDKTSTDTQYF